This is a list of T cell receptor beta chains from one sample in a study of shared clonotypes between healthy human individuals. Using immunoSEQ multiplex PCR, the repertoire was profiled, and TCRdb retains in-frame clones only, with some absent. Seen here are about 2.2 million clones, roughly 93% observed once, and the top ten hold 1.5% to 2%. The sample comprised naive CD8+ T cells from PBMCs. All receptors derive from a man aged 18 to 29 in good health. Some clones in this sample may be carry-over from other donors' samples. CDR3s include the opening cysteine and the closing phenylalanine or tryptophan. D genes are given only for firm matches. Not all rows give a size; the values are once, few, many and, for expanded clones, a class.

size: .; V: TRBV4-3; J: TRBJ2-6; D: TRBD2; DNA: TGCGCCAGCAGCGATGGCGGGGGGGACAGCTCTGGGGCCAACGTCCTGACTTTC; CDR3: CASSDGGGDSSGANVLTF
size: .; V: TRBV5-1; J: TRBJ2-7; D: .; DNA: TGCGCCAGCAGCGACGGCCGGCTGAGGACGGACGAGCAGTACTTC; CDR3: CASSDGRLRTDEQYF
size: .; V: TRBV5-8; J: TRBJ2-1; D: TRBD2; DNA: TGTGCCAGCAGCTTGGTTGTAGTAAGCGGGAGATGGAGTGAGCAGTTCTTC; CDR3: CASSLVVVSGRWSEQFF
size: .; V: TRBV27; J: TRBJ2-5; D: TRBD2; DNA: TGTGCCAGCAGTTTACTTAGCGGGAGCGAGACCCAGTACTTC; CDR3: CASSLLSGSETQYF
size: .; V: TRBV27; J: TRBJ2-2; D: .; DNA: TGTGCCAGCAGTTTATCTGTACCCGGGGAGCTGTTTTTT; CDR3: CASSLSVPGELFF
size: once; V: TRBV28; J: TRBJ1-1; D: .; DNA: TGTGCCAGCAGTTTTGGGGGGACTGAAGCTTTCTTT; CDR3: CASSFGGTEAFF
size: .; V: TRBV15; J: TRBJ2-1; D: TRBD1; DNA: TGTGCCACCAGCAGAGGTGTGGGGACAGGGGCCTACAATGAGCAGTTCTTC; CDR3: CATSRGVGTGAYNEQFF
size: .; V: TRBV9; J: TRBJ1-2; D: .; DNA: TGTGCCAGCAGCGTAGACGGAACCTGGGGCTATGGCTACACCTTC; CDR3: CASSVDGTWGYGYTF
size: .; V: TRBV27; J: TRBJ2-2; D: TRBD2; DNA: TGTGCCAGCAGTCTGCGTACTAGCGGGAGTTACACCGGGGAGCTGTTTTTT; CDR3: CASSLRTSGSYTGELFF
size: few; V: TRBV11-2; J: TRBJ1-3; D: TRBD1; DNA: TGTGCCAGCGCCGGGGACAGCTCTGGAAACACCATATATTTT; CDR3: CASAGDSSGNTIYF
size: .; V: TRBV28; J: TRBJ1-1; D: .; DNA: TGTGCCAGCAGAGATAGAGGACAGAGCACTGAAGCTTTCTTT; CDR3: CASRDRGQSTEAFF
size: .; V: TRBV6-5; J: TRBJ2-1; D: TRBD2; DNA: TGTGCCAGCAAAGAGCGGGGGCTCTACAATGAGCAGTTCTTC; CDR3: CASKERGLYNEQFF
size: .; V: TRBV11-2; J: TRBJ2-3; D: TRBD2; DNA: TGTGCCAGCAGCTTAGCGGGAGGGGATAAGTATTTT; CDR3: CASSLAGGDKYF
size: .; V: TRBV6-5; J: TRBJ2-2; D: .; DNA: TGTGCCAGCAGTTACTCGAAAGCGAACACCGGGGAGCTGTTTTTT; CDR3: CASSYSKANTGELFF
size: .; V: TRBV5-1; J: TRBJ1-1; D: .; DNA: TGCGCCAGCAGCTTGGATGGGGAGAACACTGAAGCTTTCTTT; CDR3: CASSLDGENTEAFF
size: .; V: TRBV4-3; J: TRBJ2-1; D: .; DNA: TGCGCCAGCAGCAGACTAGTACTCAATGAGCAGTTCTTC; CDR3: CASSRLVLNEQFF
size: few; V: TRBV5-1; J: TRBJ1-1; D: .; DNA: TGCGCCAGCAGCTCAGCTCTCGGTGAAGCTTTCTTT; CDR3: CASSSALGEAFF
size: .; V: TRBV4-1; J: TRBJ1-1; D: .; DNA: TGCGCCAGCAGCCAAGACCGCAGGGTCGAAATTGAAGCTTTCTTT; CDR3: CASSQDRRVEIEAFF
size: .; V: TRBV7-9; J: TRBJ1-2; D: .; DNA: TGTGCCAGCAGCGGGGCCAATGCCTATGGCTACACCTTC; CDR3: CASSGANAYGYTF
size: .; V: TRBV28; J: TRBJ2-7; D: .; DNA: TGTGCCAGCAGTCCTATGGGGGCTAGCAGGGACACCGGTAGCTACGAGCAGTACTTC; CDR3: CASSPMGASRDTGSYEQYF
size: .; V: TRBV5-1; J: TRBJ2-7; D: TRBD2; DNA: TGCGCCAGCAGCGGCACCTGGACTAGCGGGAAGGCCTACGAGCAGTACTTC; CDR3: CASSGTWTSGKAYEQYF
size: .; V: TRBV6-1; J: TRBJ2-7; D: .; DNA: TGTGCCAGCAGGGGTCTGGGAGGTTGGGGTTACGAGCAGTACTTC; CDR3: CASRGLGGWGYEQYF
size: .; V: TRBV7-9; J: TRBJ2-1; D: .; DNA: TGTGCCAGCAGCTTCAGAGGAGAGCAGTTCTTC; CDR3: CASSFRGEQFF
size: .; V: TRBV5-1; J: TRBJ1-2; D: .; DNA: TGCGCCAGCAGCTTGGAACCGGGCTATGGCTACACCTTC; CDR3: CASSLEPGYGYTF
size: .; V: TRBV25-1; J: TRBJ1-5; D: .; DNA: TGTGCCAGCGGACAGATTGCCGATCAGCCCCAGCATTTT; CDR3: CASGQIADQPQHF
size: .; V: TRBV29-1; J: TRBJ2-2; D: .; DNA: TGCAGCTCAAAGGGTGCGGGGACCGGGGAGCTGTTTTTT; CDR3: CSSKGAGTGELFF
size: .; V: TRBV19; J: TRBJ2-4; D: TRBD1; DNA: TGTGCCAGTAGCCCAGACCGGACAGGGCTGTACTTC; CDR3: CASSPDRTGLYF
size: .; V: TRBV27; J: TRBJ2-2; D: TRBD1; DNA: TGTGCCAGCACCCTTCTGGACAGGTCAGGGCCCGGGGAGCTGTTTTTT; CDR3: CASTLLDRSGPGELFF
size: .; V: TRBV4-2; J: TRBJ2-7; D: TRBD2; DNA: TGTGCCAGCAGCCAAGATGGGACTAGCGGGACCTACGAGCAGTACTTC; CDR3: CASSQDGTSGTYEQYF
size: .; V: TRBV4-1; J: TRBJ2-3; D: TRBD1; DNA: TGCGCCAGCAGCCCAATCAGGGGGCCCACAGATACGCAGTATTTT; CDR3: CASSPIRGPTDTQYF
size: .; V: TRBV7-9; J: TRBJ2-6; D: TRBD1; DNA: TGTGCCAGCAGCCGACAGGGAGCCAACGTCCTGACTTTC; CDR3: CASSRQGANVLTF
size: .; V: TRBV11-2; J: TRBJ2-3; D: .; DNA: TGTGCCAGCAGGGTTGGGGCCTCTGAGGCAGATACGCAGTATTTT; CDR3: CASRVGASEADTQYF
size: .; V: TRBV11-2; J: TRBJ2-7; D: .; DNA: TGTGCCGGTGGGTGCGAGCAGTACTTC; CDR3: CAGGCEQYF
size: .; V: TRBV15; J: TRBJ2-2; D: .; DNA: TGTGCCACCAGCGAAGCAGGGGAAACCGGGGAGCTGTTTTTT; CDR3: CATSEAGETGELFF
size: .; V: TRBV4-1; J: TRBJ2-6; D: .; DNA: TGCGCCAGCAGCAAAAAAAGAGAACCACAAAGTCGGGCCAACGTCCTGACTTTC; CDR3: CASSKKREPQSRANVLTF
size: .; V: TRBV28; J: TRBJ2-5; D: .; DNA: TGTGCCAGCACAGATACCGGGACCCAAGAGACCCAGTACTTC; CDR3: CASTDTGTQETQYF
size: .; V: TRBV19; J: TRBJ1-1; D: .; DNA: TGTGCCACTTTGGGTCACCAAGGGCAGCGTGTGAACACTGAAGCTTTCTTT; CDR3: CATLGHQGQRVNTEAFF
size: .; V: TRBV4-1; J: TRBJ1-3; D: .; DNA: TGCGCCAGCAGCCAAGGCCCCGGAGGGGTAACTGGAAACACCATATATTTT; CDR3: CASSQGPGGVTGNTIYF
size: .; V: TRBV29-1; J: TRBJ1-2; D: .; DNA: TGCAGCGTTACGACGGCCCAGACGGACACCTTC; CDR3: CSVTTAQTDTF
size: .; V: TRBV4-2; J: TRBJ2-3; D: TRBD2; DNA: TGTGCCAGCAGCCAAGATAGCGGGAGGACCACAGATACGCAGTATTTT; CDR3: CASSQDSGRTTDTQYF
size: .; V: TRBV6-6; J: TRBJ1-1; D: .; DNA: TGTGCCAGCAGTTACCTAGGACAGAACACTGAAGCTTTCTTT; CDR3: CASSYLGQNTEAFF
size: few; V: TRBV2; J: TRBJ1-1; D: .; DNA: TGTGCCAGCAGTGTTTGGCAGAACACTGAAGCTTTCTTT; CDR3: CASSVWQNTEAFF
size: once; V: TRBV29-1; J: TRBJ2-4; D: .; DNA: TGCAGCGTGCCCCTCCAGGGGTGGGAAAACATTCAGTACTTC; CDR3: CSVPLQGWENIQYF
size: .; V: TRBV9; J: TRBJ2-1; D: .; DNA: TGTGCCAGCAGCGCAGGCGGGGGCCGCTACAATGAGCAGTTCTTC; CDR3: CASSAGGGRYNEQFF
size: .; V: TRBV2; J: TRBJ2-5; D: .; DNA: TGTGCCAGCAGTGACGGCGGGGAGACCCAGTACTTC; CDR3: CASSDGGETQYF
size: .; V: TRBV10-1; J: TRBJ1-2; D: TRBD1; DNA: TGCGCCAGCAGTGAGTCCCGGACAGGGGGCCCCTCTGGCTACACCTTC; CDR3: CASSESRTGGPSGYTF